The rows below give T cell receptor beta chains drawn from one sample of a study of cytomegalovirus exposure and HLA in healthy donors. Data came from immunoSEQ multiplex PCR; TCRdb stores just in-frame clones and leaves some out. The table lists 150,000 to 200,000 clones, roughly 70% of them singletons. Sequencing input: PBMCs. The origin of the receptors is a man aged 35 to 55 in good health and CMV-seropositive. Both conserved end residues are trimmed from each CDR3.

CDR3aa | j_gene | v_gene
ASAMSADTQY | TRBJ2-3 | TRBV5-1
ATSRDRRQALSYEQY | TRBJ2-7 | TRBV15
ASSLGWTSTDTQY | TRBJ2-3 | TRBV5-1
ASSPTGTEAF | TRBJ1-1 | TRBV5-4
ASSQDQVYGYT | TRBJ1-2 | TRBV14
ASSLDAGSEQY | TRBJ2-7 | TRBV11-3
ASSQTRAPYEQY | TRBJ2-7 | TRBV14
ASSQGGSSYNSPLH | TRBJ1-6 | TRBV4-3
SSWRYGFEAF | TRBJ1-1 | TRBV7-9
ASSQDYEQY | TRBJ2-7 | TRBV19
ASNPPGGHYGYT | TRBJ1-2 | TRBV9
ASSLSGEPLNEQF | TRBJ2-1 | TRBV6-1
SSSLTGVGDGYT | TRBJ1-2 | TRBV7-9
ASSFRDSDGYT | TRBJ1-2 | TRBV2
ASTRGHDTDTQY | TRBJ2-3 | TRBV5-1
ASSIQGGKSAEQF | TRBJ2-1 | TRBV19
ASSAGQGGGYT | TRBJ1-2 | TRBV2
ASSYSVNTEAF | TRBJ1-1 | TRBV6-6
ASSEGRALGPGANVLT | TRBJ2-6 | TRBV2
ASSFRAGNREQF | TRBJ2-1 | TRBV7-3
ASRLTGGDSPLH | TRBJ1-6 | TRBV18
ASSQAVGEKLF | TRBJ1-4 | TRBV4-2
ASSRGINYGYT | TRBJ1-2 | TRBV7-9
ASSLGTGGLNEQF | TRBJ2-1 | TRBV7-6
ASSLGASSYNEQF | TRBJ2-1 | TRBV27
ASRDTRNTIY | TRBJ1-3 | TRBV6-1
SVALTGLNTEAF | TRBJ1-1 | TRBV29-1
SSSLQGGEQY | TRBJ2-7 | TRBV7-9
ASSTPRDRRDTQY | TRBJ2-3 | TRBV6-6
ASSLSGGNQPQH | TRBJ1-5 | TRBV7-3
ASSPKRGASYEQY | TRBJ2-7 | TRBV18
ASSYTTEANSPLH | TRBJ1-6 | TRBV5-1
ASSRASGDNEQF | TRBJ2-1 | TRBV5-4
ASSLSTGLDEQY | TRBJ2-7 | TRBV11-1
ASSYYLGSRNTEAF | TRBJ1-1 | TRBV6-6
ASSINSGVVF | TRBJ1-1 | TRBV19
ASSYGAGGMDTQY | TRBJ2-3 | TRBV6-5
ASSGGAYEQY | TRBJ2-7 | TRBV19
ASSSAGGLNYGYT | TRBJ1-2 | TRBV7-2
ASSYLVRNQETQY | TRBJ2-5 | TRBV6-6
ASSLGAGELF | TRBJ2-2 | TRBV5-6
ASNWGAGELF | TRBJ2-2 | TRBV7-9
ASSGDRVVGYT | TRBJ1-2 | TRBV9
ASRIGQGLNQPQH | TRBJ1-5 | TRBV6-1
ASSVWDSTTDTQY | TRBJ2-3 | TRBV9
SVELGRGRGGYT | TRBJ1-2 | TRBV29-1
ASLKGLGANVLT | TRBJ2-6 | TRBV2
ASSAGYEQY | TRBJ2-7 | TRBV9
ASSLGGGQPQH | TRBJ1-5 | TRBV7-9
ASSQGFSTAGTQY | TRBJ2-3 | TRBV4-3
ASSLTTGEYTGELF | TRBJ2-2 | TRBV5-1
ASSPGTGSGELF | TRBJ2-2 | TRBV6-5
ASSSTGWAGYT | TRBJ1-2 | TRBV6-6
ASSHPARAREKLF | TRBJ1-4 | TRBV4-1
ASSPGTGLNTEAF | TRBJ1-1 | TRBV18
ASSRLLAAQETQY | TRBJ2-5 | TRBV4-1
ASSIGLAGNLYNEQF | TRBJ2-1 | TRBV19